This T cell receptor (beta chain) comes out of a study of CDR3 diversity in severe acne. CDR1 and CDR2 from the germline V gene are SQVTM and ANQGSEA. The CDR3 spans 13 residues. Note on this clonotype: Its ends do not fully match the called genes, so a read error is possible.

TCRdb analysed the PCR reads with MiXCR anew, one entry per CDR3 protein. This table holds 65,000 to 95,000 distinct CDR3 sequences, under 60% found once. The clonotype was recovered from a male donor in good health, without acne. Material: blood. The chain is built from TRBV29-1 and TRBJ1-4, with D possibly matching TRBD1 (5 bases). CDR3 amino acids: CLAGGEANEKLFF. The CDR3 DNA follows: TGTCTCGCGGGGGGGGAGGCTAATGAAAAACTGTTTTTT.